This record concerns one T cell receptor (beta chain) sequence. This entry is derived from a study of blood T cell repertoires in COVID-19. Study-wide context: The United States, Italy and Spain were the sources of the acute and convalescent COVID-19 samples. PBMCs, B-cell-depleted T cells, or T cells provided the cDNA or gDNA that made up the material.

As originally analysed: For nucleated cells, counts were estimated from reference gene primer amplification. Clones were read by immunoSEQ multiplex PCR, and TCRdb kept only the in-frame ones, dropping some. V and J calls and clone size are as listed in that table; D and trimming were resolved from the DNA. The sample carries 340,000 or so clones, more than 70% recorded once. Sequences were obtained from peripheral blood. This TCR came from a man aged 25-40 years with active or convalescent COVID-19.

CDR3: CASSFPLSGIPPDTQYF. CDR3 sequence (DNA): TGTGCCAGCAGCTTCCCTCTTAGCGGGATCCCCCCAGATACGCAGTATTTT. The chain uses TRBV5-8 and TRBJ2-3; 8 nucleotides agree with TRBD2. Trimming removed 2 bases from V and 4 bases from J; junction bases left unmatched: 12. The length of the CDR3 is 17 residues. Germline CDR1 is SGHTS and CDR2 is YDEGEE.